What follows are 4 T cell receptor beta chains derived from one specimen sequenced in a study of blood T cell repertoires in COVID-19. Method: immunoSEQ multiplex PCR; TCRdb's copy keeps in-frame clones and lacks some. The profile covers just under 150,000 clones, with approximately 89% appearing a single time and about 1.6% taken by the ten largest. The sequencing input was peripheral blood. Every receptor here comes from a human donor in a cohort sampled during active COVID-19.

The chain carries TRBV5-1 and TRBJ2-5, with D uncertain. With 4 bases removed from V and 5 bases from J, the gap between germline ends came to 6 bases. CDR3 length equals 11 residues. Germline V gene lookup returns CDR1 SGHRS and CDR2 YFSETQ. In DNA, the CDR3 is TGCGCCAGCAGCGTCGAGGAGACCCAGTACTTC. Translation gives CASSVEETQYF.

CDR3 nucleotide sequence: TGCGCCAGCAGCTCGAGCGGGGCCACCACAGATACGCAGTATTTT. It encodes CASSSSGATTDTQYF. The chain combines TRBV5-1 with TRBJ2-3; 7 positions match TRBD2. V trimming: 3 bases; J trimming: 2 bases; junction bases outside the gene matches: 6. Germline CDR1 SGHRS, CDR2 YFSETQ. This CDR3 has 15 residues.

This sequence joins TRBV5-1 and TRBJ1-1, with D possibly being TRBD1 (6 bases). The CDR3 is made up of 13 amino acids. From germline, CDR1 is SGHRS and CDR2 YFSETQ. Trimming took off 4 bases at V and 4 bases at J, with 11 bases between the two ends. The CDR3 loop is CASSPGVITEAFF. The CDR3 region has the DNA TGCGCCAGCAGCCCAGGGGTTATCACTGAAGCTTTCTTT.

This rearrangement joins TRBV5-4 to TRBJ2-3; 9 nucleotides line up with TRBD1. CDR3 length: 14 amino acids. Germline V gives CDR1 SGHNT, CDR2 YYREEE (reference sequence). The junction had 2 bases not matched to a gene; V was cut back by 2 bases and J by 4 bases. CDR3 sequence: CASSLQGAPDTQYF. As DNA, the CDR3 is TGTGCCAGCAGCTTACAGGGGGCCCCAGATACGCAGTATTTT. Full variable domain (outside the CDR3, taken from reference TRBV5-4 and TRBJ2-3): ETGVTQSPTHLIKTRGQQVTLRCSSQSGHNTVSWYQQALGQGPQFIFQYYREEENGRGNFPPRFSGLQFPNYSSELNVNALELDDSALYLCASSLQGAPDTQYFGPGTRLTVL.